The text below deals with one T cell receptor (beta chain). The antigen is not known. Each TCR cDNA molecule carried a unique molecular identifier. TCRdb processed the 5' RACE reads anew with MiXCR; each CDR3 protein has one entry. The data contain approximately 92,000 distinct CDR3 sequences, approximately 12% of them singletons. CDR3 size: 16 residues. V trimming: 4 bases; J trimming: 6 bases; junction bases outside the gene matches: 6. Germline V gene lookup returns CDR1 SEHNR and CDR2 FQNEAQ (reference sequence). The data belong to a study of spatial heterogeneity in lung cancer. The study's findings and limits: Blood showed ubiquitous tumor TCRs more often at resection than at routine follow-up.

Documented time point: sample taken at primary tumor resection. The rearrangement joins TRBV7-9 to TRBJ2-3, with 14 bases lining up with TRBD2. This specimen consisted of PBMCs, obtained at surgery. The TCR comes from a male donor with early-stage non-small cell lung cancer. DNA for the CDR3: TGTGCCAGCAGCTCGGGACTAGCGGGGGCTCTGGATACGCAGTATTTT. Translated: CASSSGLAGALDTQYF.